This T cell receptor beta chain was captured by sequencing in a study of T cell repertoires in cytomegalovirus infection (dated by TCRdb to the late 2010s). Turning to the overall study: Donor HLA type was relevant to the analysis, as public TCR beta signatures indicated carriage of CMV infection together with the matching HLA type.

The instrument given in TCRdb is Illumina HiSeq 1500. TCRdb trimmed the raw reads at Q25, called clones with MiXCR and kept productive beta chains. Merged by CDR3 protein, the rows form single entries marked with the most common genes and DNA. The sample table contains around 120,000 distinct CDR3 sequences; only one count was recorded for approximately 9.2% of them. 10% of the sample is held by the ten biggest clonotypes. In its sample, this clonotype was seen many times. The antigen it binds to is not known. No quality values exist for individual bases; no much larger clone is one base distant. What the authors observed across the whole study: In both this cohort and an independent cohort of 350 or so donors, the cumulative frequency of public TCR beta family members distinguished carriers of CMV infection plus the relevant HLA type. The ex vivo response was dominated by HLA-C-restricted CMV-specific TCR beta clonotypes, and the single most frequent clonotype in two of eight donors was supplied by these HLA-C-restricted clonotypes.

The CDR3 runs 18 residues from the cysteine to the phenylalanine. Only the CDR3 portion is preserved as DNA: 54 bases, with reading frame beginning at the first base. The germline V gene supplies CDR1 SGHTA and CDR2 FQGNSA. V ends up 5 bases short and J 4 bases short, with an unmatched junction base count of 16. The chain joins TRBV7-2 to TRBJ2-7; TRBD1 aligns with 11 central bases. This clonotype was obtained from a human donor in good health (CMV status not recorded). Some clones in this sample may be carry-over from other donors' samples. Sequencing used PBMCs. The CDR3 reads CASSIQGGKGTGGYEQYF. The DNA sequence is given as TGTGCCAGCAGCATCCAGGGGGGGAAGGGGACAGGGGGTTACGAGCAGTACTTC.